These 10 T cell receptor beta chains originate from one sample sequenced in a study of T cells in Graves' hyperthyroidism and ophthalmopathy. There were TCR beta CDR3 regions amplified from RNA transcripts. The HTBI primer set drove a first-round RT-PCR of the TCR CDR3. Each CDR3 protein gets one entry after TCRdb re-called the multiplex PCR reads with MiXCR. In the table there are fewer than 250,000 distinct CDR3 sequences, about 24% of which are singletons. Sequenced input: blood. These receptors were obtained from a woman aged 40-49 years with Graves' ophthalmopathy.

This clonotype has at least ten counts. This sequence joins TRBV6-1 and TRBJ2-7, with D perhaps TRBD1 or TRBD2 (6 bases each). This CDR3 is built from 16 residues. V lost 2 bases, J lost 1 base, and 15 bases lay in between. Looked up from germline, CDR1 is MNHNS and CDR2 is SASEGT. CDR3 in amino acids: CASSEWGDGTSYEQYF. The CDR3 nucleotides read TGTGCCAGCAGTGAATGGGGGGACGGGACATCCTACGAGCAGTACTTC.

There are many counts of this clonotype. The chain employs TRBV11-2 and TRBJ2-3; weak D call: TRBD2 (5 bases). V was shortened by 4 bases and J by 1 base, with 9 bases between the two germline ends. The CDR3 loop spans 14 amino acids. CDR1 and CDR2 (germline): SGHAT, FQNNGV. The CDR3 loop is CASSSLGGTDTQYF. The CDR3 nucleotides are TGTGCCAGCAGCTCCCTCGGGGGCACAGATACGCAGTATTTT.

The DNA of the CDR3 is TGTGCCAGCACTCCCGACATCAGATATGGCTACACCTTC. This gives the protein CASTPDIRYGYTF. The genes are TRBV12-3 or TRBV12-4 and TRBJ1-2; D ambiguous. This CDR3 is built from 13 residues. Trimming took off 7 bases at V and 5 bases at J, with 14 bases between the two ends.

This clonotype was picked up many times. The chain links TRBV19 to TRBJ2-2; no firm D call. The CDR3 totals 14 residues. Trimming took off 2 bases at V and 3 bases at J, with 7 bases between the two ends. The germline CDR1 and CDR2 sequences are LNHDA and SQIVND (reference sequence). This CDR3 reads CASSISAYTGELFF. The CDR3 nucleotides read TGTGCCAGTAGTATATCAGCGTACACCGGGGAGCTGTTTTTT.

This clonotype was recorded at least ten times. The chain links TRBV24-1 to TRBJ2-7; possible D gene TRBD2, 6 bases. Trimming pared 4 bases from V and 7 bases from J, leaving 16 bases between. This CDR3 spans 14 amino acids. Germline lookup yields CDR1 KGHDR and CDR2 SFDVKD. Written as DNA, the CDR3 is TGTGCCACCAGTGAATCGGGGACGCGGGGTGAGCAGTACTTC. As protein: CATSESGTRGEQYF.

The chain is built from TRBV6-2 or TRBV6-3 and TRBJ2-7; the match to TRBD1 covers 10 bases. Germline V gene lookup returns CDR1 MNHEY and CDR2 SVGEGT. V lost 6 bases, J lost 3 bases, and 8 bases stayed unmatched. CDR3 length: 15 residues. CDR3 residues: CASRDTGTGVYEQYF. The CDR3 DNA follows: TGTGCCAGCAGGGACACCGGGACAGGGGTCTACGAGCAGTACTTC.

The J gene is TRBJ2-2, the V gene TRBV6-1, with TRBD1 matching 8 bases. The CDR3 length is 15 residues. V trimming: 3 bases; J trimming: 1 base; junction bases outside the gene matches: 1. Germline V gene data show CDR1 as MNHNS and CDR2 as SASEGT. CDR3: CASSDGTGNTGELFF. CDR3 in DNA: TGTGCCAGCAGTGACGGGACAGGGAACACCGGGGAGCTGTTTTTT.

This clonotype was counted ten times or more. The chain employs TRBV29-1 and TRBJ1-2; D unresolved. The CDR3 runs 12 residues. Germline lookup yields CDR1 SQVTM and CDR2 ANQGSEA. The V gene lost 6 bases and the J gene lost 0 bases, with 8 bases spanning the gap. CDR3 sequence reads: CSVDGANYGYTF. The CDR3 nucleotides read TGCAGCGTCGACGGAGCTAACTATGGCTACACCTTC.

In this sample, this clonotype turned up many times. The chain carries TRBV30 and TRBJ1-1; no clear D gene. Trimming stripped 0 bases from V and 5 bases from J, with 10 bases between. The CDR3 covers 13 residues. CDR1 is GTSNPN and CDR2 is SVGIG in the germline V gene (reference sequence). DNA for the CDR3: TGTGCCTGGAGTGTATCCTTGACGACTGAAGCTTTCTTT. Its translation: CAWSVSLTTEAFF.

The genes are TRBV5-1 and TRBJ1-1; tentatively, D is TRBD1 (5 bases). Germline values: CDR1 SGHRS, CDR2 YFSETQ. Between the trimmed V and J ends, which lost 0 bases and 5 bases, there was a span of 14 bases. The CDR3 extends over 15 amino acids. CDR3 amino acids: CASSLERIGATEAFF. DNA of the CDR3: TGCGCCAGCAGCTTGGAGAGGATAGGGGCGACTGAAGCTTTCTTT.